This entry features one T cell receptor (beta chain) sequence. In its sample, this clone was seen many times. Its antigen is currently not known. Per-nucleotide qualities are absent, and no much larger clonotype sits a single base away. No patient had received any treatment before thyroid surgery. Patient clinical samples collected from about 2011 to 2018 were retrospectively analysed using T-cell receptor beta sequencing. From V the trimming removes 6 bases and from J it removes 1 base, while the gene matches leave 7 bases of the junction unaccounted for. For CDR1 and CDR2, the germline V gene lists SNHLY and FYNNEI. The CDR3, from cysteine to phenylalanine, totals 15 residues. Just the 45-base CDR3 DNA is kept, in frame starting at base 1. Library preparation used PCR. TCRdb records Illumina HiSeq 4000 as the sequencer. High-throughput sequencing was used to profile the TCR beta-chain CDR3 region of each patient. Per the authors' processing: The researchers built a classifier to tell apart papillary thyroid cancer patients with distant metastasis, based on CDR3 differences among clinicopathological groups. The Shannon index was used to measure repertoire diversity, and the Morisita-Horn index was used to measure how similar tumor and blood repertoires were. The public sequencing data were trimmed at Q25 with fastp and processed into clonotypes with MiXCR by TCRdb, which kept only in-frame beta chains. The V and J calls and clone size are TCRdb's, not the authors'. Recorded for this sample are some 22,000 clones; approximately 11% of them occurred a single time. The leading ten clones occupy 25% to 30% of the sample.

The record originates from a study of metastatic and nonmetastatic thyroid tumors (TCRdb year 2020). Regarding the complete study: Repertoires were compared across peripheral blood and tumor or nodule tissue samples from malignant and benign thyroid patients.

Broad study findings and their caveats: TCR beta diversity was reported as significantly higher in malignant tumors than in benign nodules, in both blood and tumor samples.

The chain uses TRBV2 and TRBJ2-7; 9 middle bases align to TRBD2. Input material: blood. The origin of this receptor is a female donor with papillary thyroid cancer or a benign thyroid nodule (not recorded which). Some clones in this sample may be carry-over from other donors' samples. The CDR3 region has the sequence CASRDLAGVSYEQYF. The sequenced DNA: TGTGCCAGCAGGGATTTAGCGGGGGTATCCTACGAGCAGTACTTC.